The source of this TCR beta chain is a study of blood T cell repertoires in COVID-19. Study as a whole: Samples taken during acute and convalescent COVID-19 were collected in the United States, Italy and Spain. The analysed material was cDNA or gDNA that came from T cells, B-cell-depleted T cells, or PBMCs.

This clone has only one observation. V was shortened by 0 bases and J by 5 bases, with 14 bases between the two germline ends. Germline CDR1 SGDLS, CDR2 YYNGEE. This CDR3 region has 15 residues. Original handling: Amplification with reference gene primers provided the estimates of nucleated cell counts. Generated by immunoSEQ multiplex PCR, the TCRdb table keeps only in-frame clones and is missing some. That table gives V, J and clone size, and the DNA gave D and trimming. The sample lists 80,000 or so clones, roughly four fifths seen once, with 10% in the top ten. The source of this sequence is a man in his fifties or sixties with acute or convalescent COVID-19. The chain links TRBV9 to TRBJ1-2; D is possibly TRBD1 (6 bases). Sequenced sample: peripheral blood. The chain's CDR3 is CASSVASGVTYGYTF. The DNA for the CDR3 is TGTGCCAGCAGCGTAGCCTCAGGGGTGACTTATGGCTACACCTTC. Supplemented by reference TRBV9 and TRBJ1-2, the full variable domain reads DSGVTQTPKHLITATGQRVTLRCSPRSGDLSVYWYQQSLDQGLQFLIQYYNGEERAKGNILERFSAQQFPDLHSELNLSSLELGDSALYFCASSVASGVTYGYTFGSGTRLTVV.